The sample holds many counts of the clone carrying this TCR beta chain. What it recognizes is unknown. V lost 4 bases and J lost 1, with 8 bases in between. CDR1 SGHNT and CDR2 YYREEE come from the germline V gene (reference sequence). The CDR3 is 13 residues long. The data derive from a study of glioma-infiltrating T cells. Using RNA template, CDR3s of TCR alpha and beta were amplified with iRepertoire arm-PCR. One-step reverse transcription and amplification started from around 100-400 ng of tissue mRNA or PBMC total RNA. TCRdb reprocessed the multiplex PCR reads via MiXCR and lists one record per CDR3 protein. This sample has about 93,000 distinct CDR3 sequences, with roughly 37% found just once. Notes on the study in general: CDR3 overlap between tissue and blood was very small. Above-expected tissue-blood divergence occurred in all gliomas, most in low-grade ones.

The sequencing sample was made of glioma tissue, nonneoplastic brain tissue, or PBMCs (not recorded which). This clonotype was sampled from a human donor with low-grade glioma or glioblastoma, undergoing nonglioma brain surgery, or in good health (not recorded which). The chain carries TRBV5-4 and TRBJ2-5; no reliable D call. DNA for the CDR3: TGTGCCAGCAGCCCCGACACCCAAGAGACCCAGTACTTC. Its protein product is CASSPDTQETQYF.